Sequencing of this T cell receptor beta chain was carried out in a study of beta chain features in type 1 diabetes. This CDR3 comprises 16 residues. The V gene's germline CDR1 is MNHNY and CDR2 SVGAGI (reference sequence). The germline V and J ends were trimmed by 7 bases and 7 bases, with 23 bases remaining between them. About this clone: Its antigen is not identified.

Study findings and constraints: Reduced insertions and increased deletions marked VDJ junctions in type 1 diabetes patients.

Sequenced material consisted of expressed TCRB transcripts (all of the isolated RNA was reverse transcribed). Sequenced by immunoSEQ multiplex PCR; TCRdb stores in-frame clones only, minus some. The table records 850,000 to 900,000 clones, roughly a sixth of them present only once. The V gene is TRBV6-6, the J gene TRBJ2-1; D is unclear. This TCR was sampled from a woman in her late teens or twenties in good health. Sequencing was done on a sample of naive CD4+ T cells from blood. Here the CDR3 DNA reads TGTGCCAGCACCTCCTCGCGGAACACCCTTTGGAATGAGCAGTTCTTC. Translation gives CASTSSRNTLWNEQFF.